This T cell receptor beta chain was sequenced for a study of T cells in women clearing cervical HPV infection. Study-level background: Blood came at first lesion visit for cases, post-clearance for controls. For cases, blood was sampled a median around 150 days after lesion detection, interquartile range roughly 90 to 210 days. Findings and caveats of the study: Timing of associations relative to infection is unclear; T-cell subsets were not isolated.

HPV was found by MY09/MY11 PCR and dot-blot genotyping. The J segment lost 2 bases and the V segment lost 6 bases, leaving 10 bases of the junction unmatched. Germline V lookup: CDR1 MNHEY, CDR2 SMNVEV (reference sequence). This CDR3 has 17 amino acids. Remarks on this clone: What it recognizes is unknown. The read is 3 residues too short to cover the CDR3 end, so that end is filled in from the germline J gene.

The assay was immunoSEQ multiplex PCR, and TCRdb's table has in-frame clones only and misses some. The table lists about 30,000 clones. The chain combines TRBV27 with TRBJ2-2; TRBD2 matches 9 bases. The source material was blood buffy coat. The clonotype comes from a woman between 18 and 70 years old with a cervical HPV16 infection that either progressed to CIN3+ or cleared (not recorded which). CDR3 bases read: TGTGCCAGCAGAGGGGGTAGCGGGGGCTCTAACACCGGGGAG. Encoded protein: CASRGGSGGSNTGE. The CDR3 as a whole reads CASRGGSGGSNTGELFF.